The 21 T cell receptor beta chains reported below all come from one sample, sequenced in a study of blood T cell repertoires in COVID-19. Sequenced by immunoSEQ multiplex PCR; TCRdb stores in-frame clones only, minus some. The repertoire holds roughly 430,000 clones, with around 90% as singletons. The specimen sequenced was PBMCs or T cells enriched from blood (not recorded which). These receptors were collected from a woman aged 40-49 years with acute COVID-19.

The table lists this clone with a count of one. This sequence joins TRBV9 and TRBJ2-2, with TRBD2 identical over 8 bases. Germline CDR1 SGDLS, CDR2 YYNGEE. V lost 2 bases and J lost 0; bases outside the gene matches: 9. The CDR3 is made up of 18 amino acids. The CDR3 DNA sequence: TGTGCCAGCAGCGTGGGAGAACCGGGGGGGCCGAACACCGGGGAGCTGTTTTTT. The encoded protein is CASSVGEPGGPNTGELFF.

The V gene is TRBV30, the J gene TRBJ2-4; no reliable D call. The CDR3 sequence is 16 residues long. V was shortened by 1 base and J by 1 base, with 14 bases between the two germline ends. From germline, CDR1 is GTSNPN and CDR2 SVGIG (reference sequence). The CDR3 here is CAWSDSRFQAKNIQYF. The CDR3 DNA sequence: TGTGCCTGGAGTGATAGCAGATTTCAGGCCAAAAACATTCAGTACTTC.

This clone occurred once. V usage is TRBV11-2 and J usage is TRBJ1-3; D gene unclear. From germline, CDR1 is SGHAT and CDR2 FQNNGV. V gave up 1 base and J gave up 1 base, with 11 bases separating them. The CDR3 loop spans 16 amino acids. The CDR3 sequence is CASSLVLESSGNTIYF. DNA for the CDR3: TGTGCCAGCAGCTTAGTTCTAGAAAGTTCTGGAAACACCATATATTTT.

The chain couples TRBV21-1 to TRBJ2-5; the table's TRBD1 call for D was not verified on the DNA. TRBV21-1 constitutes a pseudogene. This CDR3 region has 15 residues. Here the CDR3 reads CASSTLYTKGETQYF. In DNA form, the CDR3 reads TGTGCCAGCAGCACCCTCTATACCAAGGGGGAGACCCAGTACTTC.

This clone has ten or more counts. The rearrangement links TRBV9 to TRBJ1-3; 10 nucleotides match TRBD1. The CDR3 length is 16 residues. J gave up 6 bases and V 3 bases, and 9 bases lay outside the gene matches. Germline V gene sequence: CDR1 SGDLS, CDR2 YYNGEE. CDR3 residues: CASSGNSGTGENTIYF. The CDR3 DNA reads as TGTGCCAGCAGCGGAAACTCCGGGACAGGGGAAAACACCATATATTTT.

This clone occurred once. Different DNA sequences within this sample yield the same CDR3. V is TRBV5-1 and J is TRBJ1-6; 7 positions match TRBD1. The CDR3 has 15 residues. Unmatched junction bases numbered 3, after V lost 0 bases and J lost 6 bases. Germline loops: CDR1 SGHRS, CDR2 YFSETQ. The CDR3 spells CASSLGQGGNSPLHF. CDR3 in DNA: TGCGCCAGCAGCTTGGGACAGGGCGGTAATTCACCCCTCCACTTT.

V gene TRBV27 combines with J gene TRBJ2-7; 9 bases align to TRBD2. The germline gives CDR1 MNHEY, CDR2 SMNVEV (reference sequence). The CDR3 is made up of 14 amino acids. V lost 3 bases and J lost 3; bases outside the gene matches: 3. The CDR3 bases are TGTGCCAGCAGTTTTATAGCGGGGGACTACGAGCAGTACTTC. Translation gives CASSFIAGDYEQYF.

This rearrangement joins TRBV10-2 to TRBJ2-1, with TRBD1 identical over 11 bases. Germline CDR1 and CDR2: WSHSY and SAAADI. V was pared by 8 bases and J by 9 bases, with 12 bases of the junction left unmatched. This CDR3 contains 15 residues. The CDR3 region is CASARGTGGVSEQFF. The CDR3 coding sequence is TGCGCCAGCGCCCGTGGGACAGGGGGTGTTAGTGAGCAGTTCTTC.

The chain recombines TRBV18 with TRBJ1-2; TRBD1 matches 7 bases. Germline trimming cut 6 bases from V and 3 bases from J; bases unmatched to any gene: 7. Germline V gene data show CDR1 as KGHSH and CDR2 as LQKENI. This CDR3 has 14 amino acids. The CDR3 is CASSPGQSHYGYTF. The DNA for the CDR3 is TGTGCCAGCTCGCCGGGACAGAGCCACTATGGCTACACCTTC.

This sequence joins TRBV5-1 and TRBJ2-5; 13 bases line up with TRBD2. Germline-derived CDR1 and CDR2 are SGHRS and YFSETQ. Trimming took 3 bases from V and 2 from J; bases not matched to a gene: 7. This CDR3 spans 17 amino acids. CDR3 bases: TGCGCCAGCAGCTCGCTACTAGCGGGGGGGATACAAGAGACCCAGTACTTC. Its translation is CASSSLLAGGIQETQYF.

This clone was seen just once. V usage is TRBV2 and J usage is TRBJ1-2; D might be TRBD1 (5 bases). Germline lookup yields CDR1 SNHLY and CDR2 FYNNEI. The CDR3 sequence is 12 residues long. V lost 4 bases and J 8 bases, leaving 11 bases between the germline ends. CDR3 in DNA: TGTGCCAGCAGTGCCCAGGGTGACGGCTACACCTTC. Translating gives CASSAQGDGYTF.

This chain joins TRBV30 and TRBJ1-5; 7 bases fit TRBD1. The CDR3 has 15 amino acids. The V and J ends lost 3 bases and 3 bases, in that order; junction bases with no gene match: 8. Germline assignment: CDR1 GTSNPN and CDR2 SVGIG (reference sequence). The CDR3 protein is CAWSPDRVFNQPQHF. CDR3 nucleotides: TGTGCCTGGAGCCCAGACAGGGTTTTCAATCAGCCCCAGCATTTT.

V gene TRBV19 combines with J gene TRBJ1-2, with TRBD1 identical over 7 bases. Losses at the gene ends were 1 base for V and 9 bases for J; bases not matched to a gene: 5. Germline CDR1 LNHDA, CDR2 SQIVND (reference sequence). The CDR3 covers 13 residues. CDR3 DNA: TGTGCCAGTAGTATAGTTGAGGGGGCGAGCTACACCTTC. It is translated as CASSIVEGASYTF.

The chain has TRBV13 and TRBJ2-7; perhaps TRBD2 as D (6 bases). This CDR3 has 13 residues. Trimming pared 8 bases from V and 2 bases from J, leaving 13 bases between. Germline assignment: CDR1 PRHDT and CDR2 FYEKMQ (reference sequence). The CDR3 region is CASGGTATYEQYF. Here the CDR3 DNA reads TGTGCCAGCGGCGGGACGGCCACCTACGAGCAGTACTTC.

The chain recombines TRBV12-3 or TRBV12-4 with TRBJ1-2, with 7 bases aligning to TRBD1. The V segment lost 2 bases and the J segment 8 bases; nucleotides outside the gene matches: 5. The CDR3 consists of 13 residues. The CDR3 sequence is CASSLNRGGGYTF. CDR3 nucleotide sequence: TGTGCCAGCAGTTTAAACAGGGGAGGAGGCTACACCTTC.

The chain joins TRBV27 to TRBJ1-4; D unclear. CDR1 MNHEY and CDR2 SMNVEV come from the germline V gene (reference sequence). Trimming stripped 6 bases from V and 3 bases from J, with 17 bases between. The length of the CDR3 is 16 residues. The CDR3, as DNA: TGTGCCAGCAGAGAGGTCGGGTATCAGTCTAATGAAAAACTGTTTTTT. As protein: CASREVGYQSNEKLFF.

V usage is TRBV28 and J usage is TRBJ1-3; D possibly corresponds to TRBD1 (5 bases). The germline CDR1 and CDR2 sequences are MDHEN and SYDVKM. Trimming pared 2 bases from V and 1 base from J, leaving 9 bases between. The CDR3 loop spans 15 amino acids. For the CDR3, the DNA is TGTGCCAGCAGTTTAACGGGGGTGTCTGGAAACACCATATATTTT. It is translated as CASSLTGVSGNTIYF. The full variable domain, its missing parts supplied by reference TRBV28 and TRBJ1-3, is DVKVTQSSRYLVKRTGEKVFLECVQDMDHENMFWYRQDPGLGLRLIYFSYDVKMKEKGDIPEGYSVSREKKERFSLILESASTNQTSMYLCASSLTGVSGNTIYFGEGSWLTVV.

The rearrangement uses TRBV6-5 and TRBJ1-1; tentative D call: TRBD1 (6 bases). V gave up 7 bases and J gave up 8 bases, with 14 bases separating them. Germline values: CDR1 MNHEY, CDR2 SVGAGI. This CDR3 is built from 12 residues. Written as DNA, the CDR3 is TGTGCCAGCACCGCGACAGGTTTAGAAGCTTTCTTT. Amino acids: CASTATGLEAFF.

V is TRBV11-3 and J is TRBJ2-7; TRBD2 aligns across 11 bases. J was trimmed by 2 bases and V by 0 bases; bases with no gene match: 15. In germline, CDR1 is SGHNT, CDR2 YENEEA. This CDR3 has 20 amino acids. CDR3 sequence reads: CASSLDPGLAAPLLPYEQYF. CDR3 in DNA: TGTGCCAGCAGCTTAGACCCGGGACTAGCGGCCCCGTTACTCCCCTACGAGCAGTACTTC.

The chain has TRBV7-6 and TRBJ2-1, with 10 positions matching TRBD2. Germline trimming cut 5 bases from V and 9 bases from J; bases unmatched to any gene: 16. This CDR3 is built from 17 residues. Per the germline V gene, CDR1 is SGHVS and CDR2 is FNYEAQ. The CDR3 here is CASSHTDSSGGVGEQFF. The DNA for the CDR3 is TGTGCCAGCAGCCACACGGACTCCAGCGGGGGGGTGGGTGAGCAGTTCTTC.

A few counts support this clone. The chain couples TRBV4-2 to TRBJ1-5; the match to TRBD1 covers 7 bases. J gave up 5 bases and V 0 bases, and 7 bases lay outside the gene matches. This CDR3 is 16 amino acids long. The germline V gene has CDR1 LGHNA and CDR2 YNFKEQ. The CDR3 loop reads CASSQELQGLDQPQHF. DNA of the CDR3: TGTGCCAGCAGCCAAGAGCTACAGGGGCTAGATCAGCCCCAGCATTTT.